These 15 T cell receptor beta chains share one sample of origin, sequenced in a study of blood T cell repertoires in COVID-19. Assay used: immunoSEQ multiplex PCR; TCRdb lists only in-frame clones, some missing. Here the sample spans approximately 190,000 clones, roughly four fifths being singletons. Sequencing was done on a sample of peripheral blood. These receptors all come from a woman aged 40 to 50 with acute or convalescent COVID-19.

The CDR3 sequence: CGPAGTEVSNEQFF. Written as DNA, the CDR3 is TGTGGGCCCGCCGGTACAGAAGTTAGCAATGAGCAGTTCTTC. The gene calls are TRBV27 and TRBJ2-1, with unresolved D. CDR1 and CDR2 from the germline V gene are MNHEY and SMNVEV (reference sequence). The length of the CDR3 is 14 residues.

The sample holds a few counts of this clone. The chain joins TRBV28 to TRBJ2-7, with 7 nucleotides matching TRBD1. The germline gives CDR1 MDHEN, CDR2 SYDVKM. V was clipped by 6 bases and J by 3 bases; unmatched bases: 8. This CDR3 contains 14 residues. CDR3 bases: TGTGCCAGCAGGGGTGCGGACAGGAACTACGAGCAGTACTTC. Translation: CASRGADRNYEQYF. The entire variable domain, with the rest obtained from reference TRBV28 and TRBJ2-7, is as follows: DVKVTQSSRYLVKRTGEKVFLECVQDMDHENMFWYRQDPGLGLRLIYFSYDVKMKEKGDIPEGYSVSREKKERFSLILESASTNQTSMYLCASRGADRNYEQYFGPGTRLTVT.

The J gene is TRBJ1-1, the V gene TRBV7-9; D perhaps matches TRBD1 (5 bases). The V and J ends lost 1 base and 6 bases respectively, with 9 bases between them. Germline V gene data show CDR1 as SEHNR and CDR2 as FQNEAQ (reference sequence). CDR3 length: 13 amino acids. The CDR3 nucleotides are TGTGCCAGCAGCTTAGTAGGGGAAGCTGAAGCTTTCTTT. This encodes CASSLVGEAEAFF.

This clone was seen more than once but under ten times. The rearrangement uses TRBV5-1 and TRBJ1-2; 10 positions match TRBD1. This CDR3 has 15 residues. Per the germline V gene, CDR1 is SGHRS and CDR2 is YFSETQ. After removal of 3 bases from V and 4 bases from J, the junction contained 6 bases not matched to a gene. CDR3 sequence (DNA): TGCGCCAGCAGCTGGGGGACAGGGGACCGCTATGGCTACACCTTC. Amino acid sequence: CASSWGTGDRYGYTF.

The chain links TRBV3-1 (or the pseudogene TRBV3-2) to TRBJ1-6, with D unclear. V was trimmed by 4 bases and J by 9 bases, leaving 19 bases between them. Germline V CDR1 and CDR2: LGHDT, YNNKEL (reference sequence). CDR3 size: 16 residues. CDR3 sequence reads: CASSPLAPLGVSPLHF. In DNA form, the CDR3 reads TGTGCCAGCAGCCCCCTGGCGCCTCTGGGCGTTTCACCCCTCCACTTT.

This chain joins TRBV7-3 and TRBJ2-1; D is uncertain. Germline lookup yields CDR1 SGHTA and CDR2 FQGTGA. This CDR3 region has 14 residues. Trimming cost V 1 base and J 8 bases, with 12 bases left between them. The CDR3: CASSLMSPTDEQFF. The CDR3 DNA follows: TGTGCCAGCAGCTTAATGTCACCTACCGATGAGCAGTTCTTC.

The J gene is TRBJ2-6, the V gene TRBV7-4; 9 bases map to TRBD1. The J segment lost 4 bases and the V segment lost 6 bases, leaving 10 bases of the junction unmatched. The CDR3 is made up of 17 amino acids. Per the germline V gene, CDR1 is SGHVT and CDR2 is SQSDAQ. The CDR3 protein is CASRAPGQGSGANVLTF. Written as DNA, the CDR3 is TGTGCCAGCAGAGCCCCGGGACAGGGATCAGGGGCCAACGTCCTGACTTTC. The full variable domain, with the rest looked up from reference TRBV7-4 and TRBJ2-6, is GAGVSQSPRYKVAKRGRDVALRCDSISGHVTLYWYRQTLGQGSEVLTYSQSDAQRDKSGRPSGRFSAERPERSVSTLKIQRTEQGDSAVYLCASRAPGQGSGANVLTFGAGSRLTVL.

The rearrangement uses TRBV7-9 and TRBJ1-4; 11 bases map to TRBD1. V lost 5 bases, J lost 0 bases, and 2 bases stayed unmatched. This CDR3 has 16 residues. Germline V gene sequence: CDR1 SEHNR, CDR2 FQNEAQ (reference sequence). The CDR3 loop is CASSRGQGATNEKLFF. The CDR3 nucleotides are TGTGCCAGCAGCCGGGGACAGGGGGCAACTAATGAAAAACTGTTTTTT.

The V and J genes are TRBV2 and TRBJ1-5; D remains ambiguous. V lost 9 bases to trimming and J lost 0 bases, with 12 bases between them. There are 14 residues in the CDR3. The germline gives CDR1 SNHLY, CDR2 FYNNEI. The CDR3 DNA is TGTGCCAGGGGTGGCGGGAATAGCAATCAGCCCCAGCATTTT. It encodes CARGGGNSNQPQHF.

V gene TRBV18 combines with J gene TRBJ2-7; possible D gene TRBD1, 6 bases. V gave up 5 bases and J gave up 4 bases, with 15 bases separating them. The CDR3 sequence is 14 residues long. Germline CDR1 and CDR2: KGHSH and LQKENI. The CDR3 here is CASSAQEQGYEQYF. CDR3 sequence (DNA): TGTGCCAGCTCAGCTCAGGAGCAGGGGTACGAGCAGTACTTC.

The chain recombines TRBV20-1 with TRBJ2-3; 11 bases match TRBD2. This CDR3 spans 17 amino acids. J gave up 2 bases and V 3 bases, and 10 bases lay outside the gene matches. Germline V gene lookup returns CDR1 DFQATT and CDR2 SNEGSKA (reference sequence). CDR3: CSASIAGGPGPTDTQYF. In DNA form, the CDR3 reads TGCAGTGCTAGTATAGCGGGAGGGCCCGGGCCCACAGATACGCAGTATTTT.

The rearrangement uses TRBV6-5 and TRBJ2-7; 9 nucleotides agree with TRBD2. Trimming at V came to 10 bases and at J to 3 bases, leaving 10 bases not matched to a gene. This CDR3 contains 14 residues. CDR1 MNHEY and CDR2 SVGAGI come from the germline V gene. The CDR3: CATLTRAGGYEQYF. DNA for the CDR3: TGTGCCACCCTAACCAGAGCGGGAGGCTACGAGCAGTACTTC.

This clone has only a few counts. CDR3 nucleotides: TGTGCCAGTAGCCCCCGGGACAGGTCCTACGAGCAGTACTTC. This translates into CASSPRDRSYEQYF. The rearrangement links TRBV19 to TRBJ2-7, with 8 bases lining up with TRBD1. The junction had 5 bases not matched to a gene; V was cut back by 6 bases and J by 1 base. CDR1 is LNHDA and CDR2 is SQIVND in the germline V gene (reference sequence). The CDR3 runs to 14 residues.

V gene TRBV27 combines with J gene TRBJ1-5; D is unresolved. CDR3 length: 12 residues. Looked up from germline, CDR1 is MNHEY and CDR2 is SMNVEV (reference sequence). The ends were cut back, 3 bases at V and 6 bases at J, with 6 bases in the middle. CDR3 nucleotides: TGTGCCAGCAGTTTCTTCGGTCAGCCCCAGCATTTT. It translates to CASSFFGQPQHF.

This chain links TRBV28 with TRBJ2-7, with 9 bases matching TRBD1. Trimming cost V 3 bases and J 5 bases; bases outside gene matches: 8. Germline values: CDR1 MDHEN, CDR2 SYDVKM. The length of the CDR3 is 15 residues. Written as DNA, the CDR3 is TGTGCCAGCAGTTTGAGCGGGACAGGGCGCGACGAGCAGTACTTC. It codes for CASSLSGTGRDEQYF.